This T cell receptor (beta chain) came from a study of shared clonotypes between healthy human individuals (dated by TCRdb to about 2020). Concerning the study at large: The cohort comprised two women and three men aged 18 to 49 years. Each donor's leukapheresis produced roughly between about 0.9 and 9.5 billion PBMCs. Different laboratories and diverse techniques were used to prepare libraries and sequence TCR repertoires, to increase sequencing depth and limit assay-specific biases. For each donor, CD4 naive and CD4 memory were each given three plates, CD8 naive was given two plates, and CD8 memory was given one plate. The study deeply sequenced blood TCR repertoires of five healthy adults to estimate repertoire size and the extent of clonotype sharing between individuals. Paper-wide results and their limitations: When a handful of donors were compared, the shared fraction of clonotypes was around 5% for naive CD4, approximately 3.5% for naive CD8, 2.3% for memory CD4, and 0.4% for memory CD8. Incomplete sequencing was indicated by rarefaction of sorted-subset datasets, despite the large sequencing depth. Because the study included only a small number of donors, the genetic and exposure-history diversity represented was limited. Higher generation probabilities were observed for clonotypes shared by all four sorted-subset donors than for non-shared clonotypes. Sampling was restricted to blood, and TCR repertoires in tissues likely differ from the TCR repertoires found in blood. Pairwise subsampling indicated that sequencing depth was expected to affect the degree of clonotype sharing among donors. Naive subsets generally had larger estimated clonotype richness than memory subsets did.

As for this clone: The antigen it recognizes is unknown. Base qualities are not at hand, and no much larger clone is one base apart.

The CDR3, from cysteine to phenylalanine, totals 15 residues. Only CDR3 DNA remains: 45 bases, in frame from the first base. CDR1 and CDR2, per the germline V gene, are SGHTA and FQGNSA. V is pruned by 1 base and J by 5 bases, leaving 7 bases of the junction without a gene match. TCR CDR3 regions were amplified from genomic DNA by multiplex PCR using the deep immunoSEQ assay. Genomic DNA extracted from each cell subset was distributed evenly over all wells of several immunoSEQ 96-well plates, and each plate served as one replicate. Each replicate PCR for sorted subsets received 150 to 250 ng genomic DNA, equal to tens of thousands of T cell genomes. Purified libraries were quantified with a Qubit 3.0 fluorometer, sized on a Bioanalyzer 2100, and re-quantified with the KAPA Library Quantification kit. Every immunoSEQ 96-well plate was sequenced on a separate single-read 150-cycle Illumina NextSeq 550 flow cell. Under the source paper's analysis protocol: Because the immunoSEQ output held only junctional sequences and lacked quality scores, the filtering could not match the filtering applied to full-length reads. To assign V/J genes and CDR3, sequences were annotated using PyIR, a Python wrapper for IgBLAST v1.9, with IMGT germline references. Reads were filtered out if the reads had weak V/J assignments (E-value above 1e-6), no CDR3, stop codons, out-of-frame junctions, or ambiguous translated residues. V3J clonotypes were defined by identical inferred V gene, J gene, and CDR3 amino acid sequence. Percentage overlap between repertoires was computed as shared unique clonotypes divided by the size of the smaller repertoire. Three approaches were used to assess repertoire richness: RTK rarefaction, the Chao1 estimator, and Recon v2.1 estimates of unobserved clonotypes. Generation probabilities for all TCRbeta clonotypes obtained by the gDNA method from a handful of donors were computed using OLGA. The clones in this table, taken by TCRdb from immuneACCESS, are in-frame only. Not every clone is retained; where verified, under half of the shortfall comes from an unresolved V gene, and the cause of the rest is unknown. V and J calls and clone size are as listed in that table; D and trimming were resolved from the DNA. The sample yields 2,500,000 or so clones; about 92% were counted once. About 0.13% of the sample comes from the top ten.

Healthy HIV-negative adults with no recently reported acute infections or vaccinations were included as donors. Only Caucasian adults living in Nashville, Tennessee, USA were represented among the donors. CD4+ T cells were enriched by magnetic negative selection; naive cells were then positively selected on CD45RA, and the negative fraction formed the memory subset. After blood collection by leukapheresis, PBMCs were isolated using Ficoll-Histopaque density gradient centrifugation and then cryopreserved in the vapor phase of liquid nitrogen. Analytical flow cytometry was used to check the purity and quantity of every magnetically sorted T cell population. From each sorted fraction, genomic DNA was isolated and quantified by UV absorbance on a Nanodrop 2000c.

The V and J genes are TRBV7-2 and TRBJ2-5; 7 of the junction bases match TRBD1. This TCR was sampled from a man aged 18 to 30 in good health. The sequenced sample was naive CD4+ T cells sorted from blood. Taken with the paper, the label for cell subset or site translates to: CD45RA+ positively selected. The DNA is as follows: TGTGCCAGCAGCTTAGTGACAGGGATCGGGGAGACCCAGTACTTC. Translated, this is CASSLVTGIGETQYF.